The entry below describes one T cell receptor beta chain. V lost 6 bases and J lost 6; bases outside the gene matches: 8. The germline gives CDR1 DFQATT, CDR2 SNEGSKA (reference sequence). The CDR3 length is 14 residues. All TCR cDNA molecules were individually tagged with a unique molecular identifier. TCRdb processed the 5' RACE reads anew with MiXCR; each CDR3 protein has one entry. In the table there are tens of thousands of distinct CDR3 sequences, approximately 8.9% of which are singletons. This specimen comes from a study of spatial heterogeneity in lung cancer. Study background: Compared with alpha-chain sequences, beta-chain sequences were consistently detected in greater numbers.

Time point noted: sample taken at primary tumor resection. Unsorted whole RNA of tumor, nontumor lung or frozen PBMC was sequenced. The cohort: some 73 early-stage, untreated non-small cell lung cancer patients. This receptor was identified in a male donor with early-stage non-small cell lung cancer. The sample was PBMCs, taken at surgery. The chain couples TRBV20-1 to TRBJ1-5; 10 bases are a match to TRBD1. This CDR3 is CSAKPRTGGQPQHF. The CDR3 DNA follows: TGCAGTGCCAAACCCCGGACAGGGGGTCAGCCCCAGCATTTT.